This T cell receptor (beta chain) was observed in a study of cytomegalovirus exposure and HLA in healthy donors. Study-wide results and caveats: A later analysis found TCR association rates differed by HLA locus, highest for DRB1 and lowest for HLA-C.

The CDR3 is made up of 16 amino acids. Germline assignment: CDR1 MNHEY and CDR2 SMNVEV (reference sequence). V was clipped by 5 bases and J by 2 bases; unmatched bases: 3. The PCR employed 60 Vbeta primers together with 13 Jbeta primers. Only in-frame clones appear in the TCRdb table, and some are missing; sequencing was by immunoSEQ multiplex PCR. Here the sample spans 85,000 to 110,000 clones, approximately 73% being singletons. This clone was seen only a few times. Its antigen is currently unknown. The receptor comes from a woman between 18 and 30 years old in good health and CMV-seropositive. This chain connects TRBV27 to TRBJ2-5, with 15 nucleotides matching TRBD2. The specimen sequenced was PBMCs. CDR3 region: CASSKGLAGGQETQYF. The CDR3 bases are TGTGCCAGCAGTAAGGGACTAGCGGGGGGACAAGAGACCCAGTACTTC.